This is a list of T cell receptor beta chains from one sample in a study of cytomegalovirus exposure and HLA in healthy donors. Produced via immunoSEQ multiplex PCR; TCRdb's table is partial and in-frame only. The sample has 160,000 or so clones, around 84% seen once; the top ten hold 7.5% to 9%. Material for sequencing was PBMCs. These receptors were taken from a male donor in good health and CMV-seropositive. Both conserved end residues are part of each CDR3. D genes are given only for firm matches. The size entry is marked missing in some rows and otherwise reads once, few, many or a size class.

>few|TRBD2|TRBJ2-4|TRBV10-1
CASKGERLTSGSFGKNSQYF
TGCGCCAGCAAGGGAGAGCGGTTGACTAGCGGGAGCTTTGGCAAAAACAGTCAGTACTTC
>-|TRBD1|TRBJ2-3|TRBV18
CASSFAGQGTDTQYF
TGTGCCAGCTCATTTGCGGGACAGGGAACAGATACGCAGTATTTT
>-|-|TRBJ1-1|TRBV5-1
CASSLVGVGEVNTEAFF
TGCGCCAGCAGCTTGGTGGGGGTGGGGGAGGTGAACACTGAAGCTTTCTTT
>once|TRBD2|TRBJ2-1|TRBV19
CASSVGGGDNEQFF
TGTGCCAGTAGCGTTGGGGGGGGTGACAATGAGCAGTTCTTC
>few|-|TRBJ1-4|TRBV30
CAWRLGAAEKLFF
TGTGCCTGGAGGCTGGGGGCAGCCGAAAAACTGTTTTTT
>-|TRBD1|TRBJ2-7|TRBV10-1
CASSERQGNEQYF
TGCGCCAGCAGTGAAAGACAGGGTAACGAGCAGTACTTC
>-|TRBD1|TRBJ1-1|TRBV28
CASSPYGQGSTEAFF
TGTGCCAGCAGTCCGTACGGACAGGGCAGTACTGAAGCTTTCTTT
>once|TRBD1|TRBJ2-7|TRBV19
CASSMVELGDSPYEQYF
TGTGCCAGTAGTATGGTGGAGTTGGGGGACAGTCCCTACGAGCAGTACTTC
>-|-|TRBJ2-2|TRBV11-2
CASSPPGTGELFF
TGTGCCAGCAGCCCTCCCGGCACCGGGGAGCTGTTTTTT
>-|TRBD2|TRBJ2-7|TRBV2
CASSEGGFYEQYF
TGTGCCAGCAGTGAGGGGGGGTTCTACGAGCAGTACTTC
>-|TRBD1|TRBJ2-7|TRBV10-3
CAISDAGGDEQYF
TGTGCCATCAGTGATGCAGGGGGTGATGAGCAGTACTTC
>-|TRBD1|TRBJ1-5|TRBV28
CASSLEGARRINQPQHF
TGTGCCAGCAGTTTAGAGGGGGCGCGAAGGATCAACCAGCCCCAGCATTTT
>-|TRBD2|TRBJ2-1|TRBV19
CASIETSGRAGNEQFF
TGTGCCAGTATTGAGACTAGCGGGAGGGCTGGGAATGAGCAGTTCTTC
>-|-|TRBJ2-2|TRBV11-3
CASSPDDRYTGELFF
TGTGCCAGCAGCCCGGACGACAGGTATACCGGGGAGCTGTTCTTT
>-|TRBD2|TRBJ2-7|TRBV5-8
CASSLMGLVSYEQYF
TGTGCCAGCAGCTTGATGGGACTAGTTTCCTACGAGCAGTACTTC
>-|TRBD2|TRBJ2-1|TRBV5-1
CASSLTSGTNEQFF
TGCGCCAGCAGCTTGACTAGCGGGACTAATGAGCAGTTCTTC
>-|-|TRBJ2-7|TRBV6-5
CASSYSKLEGYEQYF
TGTGCCAGCAGTTACTCGAAGCTGGAGGGCTACGAGCAGTACTTC
>few|-|TRBJ2-1|TRBV27
CASSYLGGGMNEQFF
TGTGCCAGCAGTTACCTTGGAGGGGGCATGAATGAGCAGTTCTTC
>-|-|TRBJ2-3|TRBV5-1
CASSQGGTDTQYF
TGCGCCAGCAGCCAGGGAGGAACAGATACGCAGTATTTT
>-|TRBD1|TRBJ1-2|TRBV19
CASSPGQGSDGYTF
TGTGCCAGTAGCCCAGGACAGGGATCGGATGGCTACACCTTC
>-|-|TRBJ1-2|TRBV6-5
CASSYSISRGGYGYTF
TGTGCCAGCAGTTACTCGATAAGCCGAGGTGGCTATGGCTACACCTTC
>-|-|TRBJ2-3|TRBV7-2
CASSFDIAGSTDTQYF
TGTGCCAGCAGCTTCGATATCGCGGGGAGCACAGATACGCAGTATTTT
>-|TRBD2|TRBJ2-1|TRBV18
CASSPLGTSAYNEQFF
TGTGCCAGCTCACCACTCGGGACTAGCGCCTACAATGAGCAGTTCTTC
>-|-|TRBJ2-1|TRBV28
CASSLPDSYNEQFF
TGTGCCAGCAGCCTACCTGACTCCTACAATGAGCAGTTCTTC
>once|TRBD1|TRBJ1-5|TRBV7-2
CTSSRQGNQPQHF
TGTACCAGCAGCCGACAGGGTAATCAGCCCCAGCATTTT
>-|TRBD2|TRBJ2-1|TRBV12-5
CASGKGTSGYNEQFF
TGTGCTAGTGGTAAGGGGACTAGCGGATACAATGAGCAGTTCTTC
>-|TRBD2|TRBJ2-1|TRBV9
CASSYGLAGSPYNEQFF
TGTGCCAGCAGTTACGGACTAGCGGGAAGTCCCTACAATGAGCAGTTCTTC
>-|TRBD1|TRBJ1-2|TRBV11-2
CASSFGQGVGGYTF
TGTGCCAGCAGCTTTGGACAGGGAGTGGGCGGCTACACCTTC
>-|-|TRBJ1-1|TRBV7-2
CASSLVVPNTEAFF
TGTGCCAGCAGCTTAGTAGTGCCGAACACTGAAGCTTTCTTT
>-|TRBD2|TRBJ2-5|TRBV11-2
CASSLGASGGLQETQYF
TGTGCCAGCAGCTTAGGAGCTAGCGGGGGGCTACAAGAGACCCAGTACTTC
>-|TRBD1|TRBJ1-1|TRBV6-5
CASLGQGNMNTEAFF
TGTGCCAGCTTAGGACAGGGGAACATGAACACTGAAGCTTTCTTT
>-|TRBD1|TRBJ2-7|TRBV4-3
CASSHGQGSYEQYF
TGCGCCAGCAGCCATGGACAGGGGTCCTACGAGCAGTACTTC
>-|-|TRBJ2-7|TRBV28
CASSTRQVSYEQYF
TGTGCCAGCAGTACTCGACAGGTTTCCTACGAGCAGTACTTC
>-|TRBD1|TRBJ1-1|TRBV5-4
CASSSGQLSFMNTEAFF
TGTGCCAGCAGCTCGGGACAGTTGTCATTCATGAACACTGAAGCTTTCTTT